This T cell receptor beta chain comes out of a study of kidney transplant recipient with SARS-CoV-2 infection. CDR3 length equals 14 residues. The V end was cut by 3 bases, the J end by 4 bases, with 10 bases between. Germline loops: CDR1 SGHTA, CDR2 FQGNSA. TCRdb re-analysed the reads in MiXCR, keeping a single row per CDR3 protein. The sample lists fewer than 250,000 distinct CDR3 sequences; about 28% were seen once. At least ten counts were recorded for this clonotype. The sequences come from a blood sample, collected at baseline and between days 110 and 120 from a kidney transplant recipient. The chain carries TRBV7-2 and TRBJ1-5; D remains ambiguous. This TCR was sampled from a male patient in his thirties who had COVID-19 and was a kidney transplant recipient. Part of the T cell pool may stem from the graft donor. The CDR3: CASSFLGGNQPQHF. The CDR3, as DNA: TGTGCCAGCAGCTTTCTTGGCGGTAATCAGCCCCAGCATTTT.